The clone carrying this T cell receptor (beta chain) was recorded a few times. There were at least 5 micrograms of total RNA extracted from every sample. The data derive from a study of blood T cells in healthy people across ages. Next came a second PCR, run for roughly 7 to 12 cycles, which used a sample-barcoded 5' primer along with a J-beta primer mix. TCRdb fed the 5' RACE reads into MiXCR, producing one record per CDR3 protein. The table lists about a million distinct CDR3 sequences, roughly half of them singletons. The sequence was obtained from a woman aged 55-75 years in good health. Sequencing was performed on blood.

CDR3 sequence reads: CASSKHDFQETQYF. The DNA for the CDR3 is TGTGCCAGCAGTAAACACGACTTCCAAGAGACCCAGTACTTC. The V and J genes are TRBV12-3 or TRBV12-4 and TRBJ2-5, with D uncertain. The CDR3 length is 14 residues. Trimming left V 5 bases short and J 1 base short, with 11 bases between.